Each of the 20 T cell receptor beta chains below was sequenced from the same sample in a study of Graves' ophthalmopathy and Graves' hyperthyroidism. Researchers took RNA transcripts and amplified TCR beta CDR3 regions from them. Amplification began with first-round RT-PCR using HTBI primers, then second-round multiplex PCR was performed. TCRdb re-analysed the multiplex PCR reads in MiXCR, keeping a single row per CDR3 protein. The profile shows hundreds of thousands of distinct CDR3 sequences, approximately 21% of them singletons. Input material: peripheral blood. These receptors came from a woman aged 18-29 years with stable Graves' hyperthyroidism. Some clones in this sample may be carry-over from other donors' samples.

A single count supports this clonotype. This rearrangement joins TRBV18 to TRBJ2-5; unclear D gene. This CDR3 has 13 residues. Germline V gene sequence: CDR1 KGHSH, CDR2 LQKENI. The germline V and J ends were trimmed by 4 bases and 0 bases, with 6 bases remaining between them. The CDR3 sequence is CASSRLNQETQYF. Written as DNA, the CDR3 is TGTGCCAGCTCACGCCTAAACCAAGAGACCCAGTACTTC.

The gene calls are TRBV28 and TRBJ1-5; D remains ambiguous. CDR1 is MDHEN and CDR2 is SYDVKM in the germline V gene. With 6 bases removed from V and 2 bases from J, the gap between germline ends came to 14 bases. The CDR3 loop spans 15 amino acids. CDR3 in DNA: TGTGCCAGCAGAACCCTTCAGGTCGGCAATCAGCCCCAGCATTTT. Its protein product is CASRTLQVGNQPQHF. Full variable domain (rest looked up from reference TRBV28 and TRBJ1-5): DVKVTQSSRYLVKRTGEKVFLECVQDMDHENMFWYRQDPGLGLRLIYFSYDVKMKEKGDIPEGYSVSREKKERFSLILESASTNQTSMYLCASRTLQVGNQPQHFGDGTRLSIL.

The rearrangement uses TRBV5-1 and TRBJ2-7; either TRBD1 or TRBD2 may fit D (5 bases each). The germline CDR1 and CDR2 sequences are SGHRS and YFSETQ. Trimming pared 0 bases from V and 3 bases from J, leaving 25 bases between. CDR3 length: 19 residues. Here the CDR3 reads CASSLEGTATPIHYYEQYF. The CDR3 DNA is TGCGCCAGCAGCTTGGAAGGGACGGCAACCCCAATCCACTACTACGAGCAGTACTTC.

This clonotype was counted a few times. This chain connects TRBV11-2 to TRBJ2-2, with D possibly TRBD1 on 6 matching bases. This CDR3 has 18 residues. Germline V gene lookup returns CDR1 SGHAT and CDR2 FQNNGV. V dropped 4 bases and J dropped 4 bases, with 22 bases sitting between them. CDR3 coding DNA: TGTGCCAGCAGCTACCCCCCGTGGGGACACTCATTCACCGGGGAGCTGTTTTTT. This gives the protein CASSYPPWGHSFTGELFF.

This clonotype was seen repeatedly, ten times or more. The chain combines TRBV7-2 with TRBJ1-5; D not certain. From germline, CDR1 is SGHTA and CDR2 FQGNSA. There are 14 residues in the CDR3. V was clipped by 4 bases and J by 0 bases, with 7 bases between them. CDR3 in amino acids: CASSSYNSNQPQHF. The DNA for the CDR3 is TGTGCCAGCAGCTCCTATAATAGCAATCAGCCCCAGCATTTT.

CDR3 sequence (DNA): TGTGCCAGCAGTAAACAAAACGAGCAGTACTTC. This codes for CASSKQNEQYF. This chain links TRBV27 with TRBJ2-7; D is undetermined. The CDR3 covers 11 residues. Germline V gene data show CDR1 as MNHEY and CDR2 as SMNVEV (reference sequence). Deletions cut 5 bases from V and 5 bases from J, with 7 bases between.

V and J are TRBV18 and TRBJ1-2; the D gene is possibly TRBD1 (5 bases). The CDR3 extends over 16 amino acids. V lost 3 bases and J 5 bases, leaving 19 bases between the germline ends. Germline V gene sequence: CDR1 KGHSH, CDR2 LQKENI. Here the CDR3 reads CASSPNSARDGYGYTF. In nucleotides, the CDR3 is TGTGCCAGCTCACCCAACAGCGCCAGGGACGGTTATGGCTACACCTTC.

This clonotype was counted many times. The chain employs TRBV7-8 and TRBJ2-2; D uncertain. From germline, CDR1 is SGHVS and CDR2 FQNEAQ. The V and J ends lost 1 base and 7 bases respectively, with 7 bases between them. There are 13 residues in the CDR3. The CDR3 sequence: CASSLVWDGELFF. DNA of the CDR3: TGTGCCAGCAGCTTAGTTTGGGACGGGGAGCTGTTTTTT.

The sample holds many counts of this clonotype. The V gene is TRBV7-9, the J gene TRBJ1-1; 7 bases align to TRBD1. V was pared by 1 base and J by 4 bases, with 6 bases of the junction left unmatched. The CDR3 runs 15 residues. The germline CDR1 and CDR2 sequences are SEHNR and FQNEAQ (reference sequence). The CDR3 loop reads CASSLGQGAITEAFF. The CDR3 DNA reads TGTGCCAGCAGCTTAGGACAGGGTGCGATCACTGAAGCTTTCTTT.

The genes are TRBV28 and TRBJ1-2; unclear D gene. This CDR3 is built from 15 residues. The V end was cut by 3 bases, the J end by 3 bases, with 14 bases between. Per germline, CDR1 MDHEN and CDR2 SYDVKM. In nucleotides, the CDR3 is TGTGCCAGCAGTTTCCGTGCCAGACGGTACTATGGCTACACCTTC. It is translated as CASSFRARRYYGYTF.

This clonotype has ten or more counts. This may arise from a read error, as a much more abundant clone is one base away. The chain employs TRBV28 and TRBJ2-7; 7 bases fit TRBD1. This CDR3 is built from 14 residues. CDR1 and CDR2 from the germline V gene are MDHEN and SYDVKM. Trimming cost V 11 bases and J 3 bases; bases outside gene matches: 13. The CDR3 sequence is CAGNKPGQFYEQYF. The CDR3 DNA sequence: TGTGCCGGCAATAAACCGGGACAGTTCTACGAGCAGTACTTC.

This clonotype was seen repeatedly, ten times or more. The chain employs TRBV19 and TRBJ1-2; 10 nucleotides match TRBD1. With 7 bases clipped from V and 4 bases from J, the junction kept 12 bases outside the gene matches. This CDR3 contains 16 residues. The germline gives CDR1 LNHDA, CDR2 SQIVND (reference sequence). This chain's CDR3 is CASTPGDRGRGYGYTF. The CDR3 DNA reads as TGTGCCAGTACACCAGGCGACAGGGGGCGCGGCTATGGCTACACCTTC.

This clonotype was counted many times. The chain combines TRBV12-3 or TRBV12-4 with TRBJ2-4, with D tentatively TRBD2 (5 bases). Deletions cut 2 bases from V and 6 bases from J, with 8 bases between. This CDR3 spans 13 amino acids. CDR3 coding DNA: TGTGCCAGCAGTTTATTAAGCGGAAACATTCAGTACTTC. Its protein is CASSLLSGNIQYF.

This clonotype was picked up a small number of times. This chain links TRBV20-1 with TRBJ1-1, with D perhaps TRBD1 (6 bases). CDR3 length: 14 residues. With 1 base removed from V and 6 bases from J, the gap between germline ends came to 15 bases. The germline CDR1 and CDR2 sequences are DFQATT and SNEGSKA (reference sequence). CDR3 amino acids: CSARVGQPRAEAFF. The CDR3 bases are TGCAGTGCTAGAGTCGGACAGCCAAGGGCTGAAGCTTTCTTT.

At least ten counts were recorded for this clonotype. The chain joins TRBV20-1 to TRBJ2-5; D is possibly TRBD2 (7 bases). V lost 5 bases, J lost 3 bases, and 16 bases lay in between. Germline V gene data show CDR1 as DFQATT and CDR2 as SNEGSKA (reference sequence). The CDR3 contains 14 residues. DNA for the CDR3: TGCAGTGCTCCCCGGGGAGGGGGGGAAGAGACCCAGTACTTC. Residues: CSAPRGGGEETQYF.

This clonotype was observed at least ten times. The junction does not match germline at one end; this may be a read error. The chain links TRBV2 to TRBJ1-2; possibly TRBD1 for D (6 bases). The length of the CDR3 is 11 residues. The germline V gene encodes CDR1 SNHLY and CDR2 FYNNEI. The CDR3 protein is CASRNRVGAAF. The CDR3 DNA reads TGTGCCAGCAGAAACAGGGTGGGGGCCGCCTTC.

The chain combines TRBV12-3 or TRBV12-4 with TRBJ2-7; TRBD1 matches at 7 bases. The CDR3 spans 14 residues. Losses at the gene ends were 5 bases for V and 5 bases for J; bases not matched to a gene: 9. CDR3 sequence (DNA): TGTGCCAGCAGTCGTACAGGGGATTGGGACGAGCAGTACTTC. Amino acid sequence: CASSRTGDWDEQYF.

The J gene is TRBJ2-7, the V gene TRBV11-2; weak D call: TRBD2 (5 bases). The germline V gene encodes CDR1 SGHAT and CDR2 FQNNGV. This CDR3 comprises 12 residues. The germline V and J ends were trimmed by 6 bases and 7 bases, with 13 bases remaining between them. The CDR3 DNA reads TGTGCCAGCAGGGGTCCGAGGAGGGAGCAGTACTTC. It codes for CASRGPRREQYF.

This clonotype was observed a handful of times. The chain employs TRBV12-5 and TRBJ1-2; no reliable D call. The CDR3 runs to 14 residues. Per germline, CDR1 LGHNT and CDR2 FRNRAP. Trimming took off 1 base at V and 1 base at J, with 7 bases between the two ends. The DNA for the CDR3 is TGTGCTAGTGGTTTGGGACAATGTAACTATGGCTACACCTTC. Protein product: CASGLGQCNYGYTF.

The CDR3 DNA reads TGTGCCAGCAGTCGGGACTACGTACCCGAGCAGTACTTC. It is translated as CASSRDYVPEQYF. J is TRBJ2-7 and V is TRBV6-1; 7 positions match TRBD2. The trim removed 5 bases at V and 6 bases at J, leaving 7 bases unmatched. Germline CDR1 is MNHNS and CDR2 is SASEGT. This CDR3 has 13 amino acids.